Here is one T cell receptor (beta chain) with its context. Sequencing used immunoSEQ multiplex PCR; TCRdb keeps in-frame clones, though not all of them. The sample includes 300,000 to 400,000 clones, roughly 87% of them seen just once. The sample is drawn from a study of blood T cell repertoires in COVID-19. This CDR3 has 16 amino acids. Germline V lookup: CDR1 MGHRA, CDR2 YSYEKL. The V end lost 0 bases, the J end lost 0 bases, and 11 bases lay between the germline ends. The material sequenced was PBMCs or T cells enriched from blood (not recorded which). This receptor was taken from a woman in her thirties who had recovered from COVID-19. The chain carries TRBV4-1 and TRBJ1-2; D remains unclear. DNA of the CDR3: TGCGCCAGCAGCCAAGATCCCCAGAAGTCTAACTATGGCTACACCTTC. Residues: CASSQDPQKSNYGYTF.